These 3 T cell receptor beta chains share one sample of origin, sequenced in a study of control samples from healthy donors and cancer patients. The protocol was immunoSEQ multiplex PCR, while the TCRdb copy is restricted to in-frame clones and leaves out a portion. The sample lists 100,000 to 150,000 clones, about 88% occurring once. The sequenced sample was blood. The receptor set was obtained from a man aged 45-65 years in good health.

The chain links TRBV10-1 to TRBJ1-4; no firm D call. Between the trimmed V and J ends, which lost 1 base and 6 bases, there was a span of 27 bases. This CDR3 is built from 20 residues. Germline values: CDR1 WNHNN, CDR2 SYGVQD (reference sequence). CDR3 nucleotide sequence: TGCGCCAGCAGTGAGTTGGCTTGGGCAGGAAGCCTGGTGGGTGATGAAAAACTGTTTTTT. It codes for CASSELAWAGSLVGDEKLFF.

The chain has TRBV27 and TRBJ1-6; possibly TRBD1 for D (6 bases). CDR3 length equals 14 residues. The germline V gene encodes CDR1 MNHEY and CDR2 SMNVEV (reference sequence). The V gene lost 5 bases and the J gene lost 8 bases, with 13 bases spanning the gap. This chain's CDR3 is CASSPSTGHSPLHF. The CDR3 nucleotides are TGTGCCAGCAGTCCCTCGACAGGTCATTCACCCCTCCACTTT.

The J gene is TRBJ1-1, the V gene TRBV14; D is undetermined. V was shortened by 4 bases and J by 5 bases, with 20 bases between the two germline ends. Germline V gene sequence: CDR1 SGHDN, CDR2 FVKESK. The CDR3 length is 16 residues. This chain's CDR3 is CASSPLLTRRRTEAFF. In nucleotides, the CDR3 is TGTGCCAGCAGCCCTCTGCTCACCCGGCGTCGGACTGAAGCTTTCTTT.